This T cell receptor beta chain derives from a study of beta chain features in type 1 diabetes listed by TCRdb under 2018. A note on the overall study: No differences in mean age, gender distribution, total cell number or subset yield were found between patients and healthy donors. The study compared the TCRB repertoires of sorted circulating CD4+ T cell subsets in recently diagnosed type 1 diabetes patients with those in matched healthy donors. Whereas all 28 donors provided naive and central memory subsets, regulatory and stem cell-like memory subsets were isolated from just 8 patients and about 8 healthy donors. Across all samples, some 110,000,000 sorted cells were examined, and cell number per subset correlated strongly with RNA yield.

All of the isolated RNA was reverse transcribed with the High Capacity cDNA Reverse Transcription Kit, so expressed TCRB transcripts were sequenced. Naive, central memory and regulatory T cell samples underwent deep immunoSEQ sequencing, averaging around 4 million total reads per sample. After sorted cells were lysed in RLT buffer, RNA was extracted with DNase-treated RNeasy Micro or Mini kits, with the choice depending on cell number. To prevent cross-contamination, every cell subset was processed on its own, while patient and healthy donor samples were processed together. TCRB sequences were amplified from cDNA with the immunoSEQ multiplex PCR, producing 87-bp fragments spanning the CDR3 region. The amplicons were sequenced using the Illumina HiSeq platform. Turning to the authors' computational methods: Synthetic template baselines were used to correct PCR bias computationally, reads within Hamming distance 2 were collapsed, and singletons that could not be merged were discarded. Reads were aligned to IMGT to assign V, D and J genes, CDR3 length, and insertions or deletions at six rearrangement sites. Clonotype counts were normalized to sorted cell number within each subset before computing true diversity and Gini coefficients with the tcR R package. The overlap coefficient, calculated on TCRB nucleotide sequences, was used to quantify repertoire sharing. Out-of-frame TCRB sequences from naive cells were analyzed as a proxy for the pre-selection repertoire. In TCRdb, the immuneACCESS table is reduced to in-frame sequences with V and J assigned. These tables do not hold every clone; where another copy was compared, an unresolved V gene accounts for under half, and the others remain unexplained. V, J and clone size were drawn from that table, and D and trimming were deduced from the DNA. This sample has roughly 230,000 clones in its table, and 9.6% of those were observed once. Jointly, the top ten make up around 0.037% of the sample.

Compared with germline, V lacks 3 bases and J lacks 1 base; bases without a gene match: 5. From the cysteine through the phenylalanine, the CDR3 covers 17 amino acids. Of all the DNA, just the CDR3 is kept, 51 bases in frame from base 1. According to the germline V gene, CDR1 reads ENHRY and CDR2 reads SYGVKD. Each donor gave one peripheral blood draw, roughly 120 mL on average, collected into heparinised tubes. Using a panel that included CD45RO, CCR7, CD25, CD127, CD95 and CD27, naive, central memory, regulatory and stem cell-like memory CD4+ T cells were sorted on a BD FACSAria II. All sorted populations exceeded 98% purity. PBMCs were isolated right away by Lymphoprep density gradient centrifugation and were stained directly, without culture. So that batch effects would be minimized, each experiment stained and sorted samples in pairs, pairing one healthy donor with one patient. What the study reported, not specific to this receptor: At VDJ recombination sites, type 1 diabetes patients had fewer insertions and more deleted nucleotides, which implies abnormalities in thymic rearrangement. Because small numbers of individuals were included in the HLA sub-analyses, any influence of HLA type on TCRB rearrangement was left unresolved. Naive, central memory and regulatory TCRB repertoires appeared to be more alike among patients than among healthy donors. Because cDNA rather than genomic DNA was sequenced, highly expressing activated cells could have been over-represented, although no difference in activation and CD3 levels was found between groups. Type 1 diabetes patients showed a moderate but significant shortening of TCRB CDR3 length in all four CD4+ subsets. PCR might favor shorter templates, but patient and control samples were amplified and corrected together, so any skew would affect both groups equally.

To note about this clone: The antigen it binds to is not known. No qualities accompany the bases; no much larger clone lies one base away.

The rearrangement combines TRBV10-3 with TRBJ2-2; 10 bases in the junction line up with TRBD2. What was sequenced was naive CD4+ T cells from blood. Interpreted using the paper, the cell subset or site label stands for: true naive CD4+ T cells. The source is a woman between 18 and 29 years old in good health. The CDR3 protein is CAISDRSSGRNTGELFF. At the DNA level, the sequence is TGTGCCATCAGTGACCGGTCTAGCGGGAGGAACACCGGGGAGCTGTTTTTT.